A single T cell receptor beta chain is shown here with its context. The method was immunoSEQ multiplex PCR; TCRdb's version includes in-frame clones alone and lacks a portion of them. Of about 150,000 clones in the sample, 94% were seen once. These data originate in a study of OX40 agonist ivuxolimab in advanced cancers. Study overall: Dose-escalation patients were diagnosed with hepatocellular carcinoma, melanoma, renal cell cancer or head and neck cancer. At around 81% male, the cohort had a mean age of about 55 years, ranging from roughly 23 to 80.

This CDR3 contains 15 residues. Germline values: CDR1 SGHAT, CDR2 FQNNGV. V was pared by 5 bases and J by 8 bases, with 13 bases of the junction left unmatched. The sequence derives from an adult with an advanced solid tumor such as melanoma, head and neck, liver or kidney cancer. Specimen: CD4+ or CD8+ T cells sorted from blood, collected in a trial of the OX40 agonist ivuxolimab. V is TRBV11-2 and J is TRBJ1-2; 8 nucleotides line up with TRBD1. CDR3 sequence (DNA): TGTGCCAGCAGCCCCCGACAGGGGAGTATAGAAGGCTACACCTTC. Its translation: CASSPRQGSIEGYTF.